This TCR beta chain was captured in a study of identical twins (dated by TCRdb to 2016 to 2018). Regarding the complete study: TCR alpha and beta repertoires from monozygotic twins, unrelated adults of various ages and cord blood were deep-sequenced to test whether fetal clonotypes persist. Replicate twin experiments were performed at different times using different library preparation protocols to rule out contamination. Study-level results and caveats: Compared with coincidental sharing between unrelated individuals, an excess of low generation-probability sequences was observed among out-of-frame TCR alpha sequences shared between twins. Because the same donors could not be followed over many years, the conclusions relied on cross-sectional statistical analysis. Out-of-frame TCR alpha sharing in monozygotic twins was systematically underestimated by recombination models, whereas sharing between unrelated individuals was in agreement with the recombination models. Zero-insertion analyses could be partly confounded by invariant T cells such as MAIT and iNKT, although diverse VJ usage argued against such confounding for most clonotypes. Fewer insertions were carried by abundant cord blood beta clonotypes; a weaker similar trend was observed in young adult naive repertoires, while no such trend was observed in memory repertoires. Excess twin sharing in beta out-of-frame sequences was weaker because fewer shared sequences lowered the signal-to-noise ratio.

In the case of this clonotype: This receptor's antigen is unknown. One end of the junction varies from germline; a read error may be responsible.

Reading the germline V gene (reference sequence) gives CDR1 DFQATT and CDR2 SNEGSKA. The CDR3 sequence holds 14 residues, the cysteine and phenylalanine included. Of the read, only the CDR3 DNA is kept; its 42 bases are in frame from base 1. The receptor library was made with 5' RACE. Sequencing relied on an Illumina HiSeq 2000. A universal primer binding site was added through template switching, and the final cDNA carried a unique molecular identifier so that TCR cDNA molecules could be counted accurately. First-strand cDNA for TCR alpha and beta chains was synthesized from specific primers in the conserved constant-segment region. To control for contamination, every cDNA library was double barcoded, receiving both a SMART-Mk sample barcode and Illumina barcodes. TruSeq adapter sequences, together with Illumina sample barcodes, were added in two successive PCR steps. Sequencing of the TCR alpha and beta cDNA libraries was done on the Illumina HiSeq platform using custom primers. In the paper's pipeline: Raw reads were processed with MiGEC to extract unique molecular identifiers, and MiXCR was used to determine CDR3 positions. For each individual, recombination models were inferred using an EM algorithm with the repgenHMM and IGoR tools. The tcR package in R was used for shared clonotype analysis, with sharing normalized by the product of cloneset sizes. Out-of-frame nonproductive sequences were analyzed to study raw recombination free of thymic and clonal selection effects. TCRdb reworked the public reads: Q25 trimming with fastp, MiXCR clone assembly, productive beta chains retained. One record per CDR3 amino acid sequence lists the most common genes and DNA. These V and J calls are TCRdb output, not the study's own analysis. A total of 1.5 million to 2 million distinct CDR3 sequences appear in this sample, 25% to 35% of them only once. The ten top clones hold 0.27% of the sample.

All donors were healthy Caucasians. The chain uses TRBV20-1 and TRBJ1-1; 7 middle bases align to TRBD1. Material for sequencing was cord blood. The receptor was isolated from a newborn girl in good health. The bases read TGCAGTGCTATCCACAGGGGAAGAAAGACTGAGGCTTTCTTT. Translation gives CSAIHRGRKTEAFF.